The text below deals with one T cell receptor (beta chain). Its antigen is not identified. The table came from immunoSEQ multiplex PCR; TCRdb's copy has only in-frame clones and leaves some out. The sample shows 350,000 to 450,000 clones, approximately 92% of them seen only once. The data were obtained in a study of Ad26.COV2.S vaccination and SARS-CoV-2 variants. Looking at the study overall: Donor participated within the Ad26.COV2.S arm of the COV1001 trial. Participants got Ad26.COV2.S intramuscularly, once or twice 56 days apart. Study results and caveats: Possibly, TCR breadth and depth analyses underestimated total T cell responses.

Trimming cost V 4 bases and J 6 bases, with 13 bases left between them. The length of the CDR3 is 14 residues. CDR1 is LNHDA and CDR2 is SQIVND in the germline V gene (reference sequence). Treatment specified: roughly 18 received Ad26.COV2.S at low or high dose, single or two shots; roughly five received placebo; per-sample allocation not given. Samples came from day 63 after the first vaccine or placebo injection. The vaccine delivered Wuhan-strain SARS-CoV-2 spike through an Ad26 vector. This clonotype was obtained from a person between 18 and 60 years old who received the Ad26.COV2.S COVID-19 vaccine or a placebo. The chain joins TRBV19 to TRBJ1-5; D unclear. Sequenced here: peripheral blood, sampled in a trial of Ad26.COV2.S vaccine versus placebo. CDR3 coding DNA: TGTGCCAGTAGTACCCCCGATGGTAGTCAGCCCCAGCATTTT. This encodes CASSTPDGSQPQHF.